This TCR beta chain was captured by sequencing in a study of blood T cell dynamics during melanoma immunotherapy. Time point described: pre-treatment baseline. The length of the CDR3 is 17 residues. After removal of 0 bases from V and 7 bases from J, the junction contained 14 bases not matched to a gene. The V gene's germline CDR1 is LGHNA and CDR2 YNFKEQ. Some clones are missing from TCRdb's copy, which holds only in-frame ones; the method was immunoSEQ multiplex PCR. The sample records 9,500 to 11,000 clones, around 89% being singletons. Source: blood, taken from a patient treated with checkpoint blockade. The V call is TRBV4-2, the J call TRBJ1-2; the match to TRBD1 covers 7 bases. The origin of this receptor is a human donor with melanoma. As DNA, the CDR3 is TGTGCCAGCAGCCAAGATTGGGGGACAGATCTTATGGGTGGCTACACCTTC. Its translation is CASSQDWGTDLMGGYTF.